This TCR beta chain was sequenced in a study of CD8 T cells in Susac syndrome. Reverse transcription of roughly 0.45 to 1 ug RNA was performed with random hexamers. TCRdb fed the immunoSEQ multiplex PCR reads into MiXCR, producing one record per CDR3 protein. The sample includes about 150,000 distinct CDR3 sequences, approximately 94% of them seen just once. The receptor comes from a human donor with multiple sclerosis. Material for sequencing was CD8+ T cells from PBMCs.

The CDR3, as DNA: TGTGCCAGCAGCTCCCACGGGGCTTTGAACACTGAAGCTTTCTTT. The encoded protein is CASSSHGALNTEAFF. The chain links TRBV11-2 to TRBJ1-1; TRBD1 might be the D (5 bases). V lost 4 bases, J lost 0 bases, and 12 bases lay in between. The CDR3 loop spans 15 amino acids. Germline CDR1 and CDR2: SGHAT and FQNNGV.